Listed below are T cell receptor beta chains from one sample, sequenced in a study of beta chain features in type 1 diabetes. The repertoire was sequenced with immunoSEQ multiplex PCR; TCRdb's copy has only in-frame clones and lacks some. The sample lists under 250,000 clones; approximately 10% were seen once. The sequenced sample consisted of central memory CD4+ T cells from blood. The receptors were sampled from a man aged 18 to 29 in good health. CDR3s include the opening cysteine and the closing phenylalanine or tryptophan. Each record gives: clone size, J gene, D gene, V gene, CDR3 protein, CDR3 DNA. The D gene is left open where the match is weak. Only some rows state a clone size, as once, few, many or a class for expanded clones.

size: few
J: TRBJ1-1
D: NA
V: TRBV30
CDR3: CAWHRDPNTEAFF
DNA: TGTGCCTGGCACAGGGATCCTAACACTGAAGCTTTCTTT

size: few
J: TRBJ2-2
D: NA
V: TRBV6-5
CDR3: CASKVRGNTGELFF
DNA: TGTGCCAGCAAGGTGCGGGGGAACACCGGGGAGCTGTTTTTT

size: NA
J: TRBJ2-4
D: NA
V: TRBV5-1
CDR3: CASSLAPNVGVLQYF
DNA: TGCGCCAGCAGCTTGGCCCCTAACGTAGGTGTCCTTCAGTACTTC

size: few
J: TRBJ2-2
D: TRBD2
V: TRBV9
CDR3: CASSVVASGATGELFF
DNA: TGTGCCAGCAGCGTAGTGGCTAGCGGGGCCACCGGGGAGCTGTTTTTT

size: NA
J: TRBJ1-2
D: NA
V: TRBV2
CDR3: CASSDPTGWNYGYTF
DNA: TGTGCCAGCAGTGACCCCACAGGGTGGAACTATGGCTACACCTTC

size: NA
J: TRBJ2-7
D: TRBD2
V: TRBV6-6
CDR3: CASTRSIAGGPYEQYF
DNA: TGTGCCAGCACCAGGAGCATAGCGGGAGGGCCATACGAGCAGTACTTC

size: NA
J: TRBJ2-1
D: TRBD1
V: TRBV27
CDR3: CASRPGQIPYNEQFF
DNA: TGTGCCAGCAGACCGGGACAGATCCCTTACAATGAGCAGTTCTTC

size: NA
J: TRBJ2-7
D: TRBD2
V: TRBV28
CDR3: CASYSGLAYEQYF
DNA: TGTGCCAGCTATTCGGGACTAGCCTACGAGCAGTACTTC

size: NA
J: TRBJ1-5
D: NA
V: TRBV29-1
CDR3: CSVATGGNQPQHF
DNA: TGCAGCGTGGCAACGGGGGGGAATCAGCCCCAGCATTTT

size: NA
J: TRBJ2-1
D: TRBD2
V: TRBV5-1
CDR3: CASSEGTSGTYNEQFF
DNA: TGCGCCAGCAGCGAGGGGACTAGCGGGACCTACAATGAGCAGTTCTTC

size: few
J: TRBJ2-2
D: NA
V: TRBV2
CDR3: CASSETGIPGELFF
DNA: TGTGCCAGCAGCGAGACGGGGATCCCCGGGGAGCTGTTTTTT

size: NA
J: TRBJ2-1
D: NA
V: TRBV14
CDR3: CASSLGKDHEQFF
DNA: TGTGCCAGCAGCCTTGGGAAGGACCATGAGCAGTTCTTC

size: NA
J: TRBJ2-1
D: NA
V: TRBV30
CDR3: CAWSVRRGQLF
DNA: TGTGCCTGGAGTGTACGCCGAGGGCAGCTCTTC

size: NA
J: TRBJ2-4
D: NA
V: TRBV6-1
CDR3: CASSGREGPSKNIQYF
DNA: TGTGCCAGCAGTGGACGGGAAGGGCCGTCCAAAAACATTCAGTACTTC

size: few
J: TRBJ2-1
D: NA
V: TRBV7-2
CDR3: CASSLAPGTNEQFF
DNA: TGTGCCAGCAGCTTAGCTCCAGGGACCAATGAGCAGTTCTTC

size: few
J: TRBJ2-2
D: NA
V: TRBV5-1
CDR3: CASSVQDTGELFF
DNA: TGCGCCAGCAGCGTACAAGACACCGGGGAGCTGTTTTTT

size: NA
J: TRBJ2-2
D: NA
V: TRBV9
CDR3: CASSRGGANTGELFF
DNA: TGTGCCAGCAGCAGGGGCGGAGCAAACACCGGGGAGCTGTTTTTT

size: NA
J: TRBJ1-1
D: NA
V: TRBV6-1
CDR3: CASSEDYSYTEAFF
DNA: TGTGCCAGCAGTGAAGATTATAGTTACACTGAAGCTTTCTTT

size: few
J: TRBJ2-3
D: NA
V: TRBV11-1
CDR3: CASSLIAVLGTDTQYF
DNA: TGTGCCAGCAGCTTAATTGCGGTGTTGGGCACAGATACGCAGTATTTT

size: NA
J: TRBJ2-5
D: NA
V: TRBV29-1
CDR3: CSVVRAQETQYF
DNA: TGCAGCGTGGTACGGGCCCAAGAGACCCAGTACTTC

size: once
J: TRBJ2-1
D: TRBD2
V: TRBV30
CDR3: CAMFRDRGREGRAQFF
DNA: TGTGCCATGTTTCGGGATCGGGGACGGGAGGGGCGGGCGCAGTTCTTC

size: NA
J: TRBJ1-1
D: NA
V: TRBV27
CDR3: CASSGGWDLSEAFF
DNA: TGTGCCAGCAGTGGGGGCTGGGACCTCTCTGAAGCTTTCTTT

size: many
J: TRBJ1-2
D: TRBD1
V: TRBV14
CDR3: CASSRQGPLGYTF
DNA: TGTGCCAGCAGCAGACAGGGCCCCCTTGGCTACACCTTC

size: NA
J: TRBJ1-5
D: NA
V: TRBV18
CDR3: CASSPLEDQPQHF
DNA: TGTGCCAGCTCACCACTCGAGGATCAGCCCCAGCATTTT

size: few
J: TRBJ2-1
D: TRBD1
V: TRBV19
CDR3: CASSSGDRGNEQFF
DNA: TGTGCCAGTAGTAGCGGGGACAGGGGCAATGAGCAGTTCTTC

size: NA
J: TRBJ2-7
D: NA
V: TRBV9
CDR3: CASSSGAFSYEQYF
DNA: TGTGCCAGCAGCTCAGGGGCTTTTTCCTACGAGCAGTACTTC

size: few
J: TRBJ2-3
D: NA
V: TRBV2
CDR3: CASSAGGNTQYF
DNA: TGTGCCAGCAGTGCGGGCGGTAATACGCAGTATTTT

size: many
J: TRBJ2-5
D: NA
V: TRBV9
CDR3: CASSNQNTGGETQYF
DNA: TGTGCCAGCAGCAACCAAAATACAGGAGGGGAGACCCAGTACTTC

size: many
J: TRBJ2-7
D: NA
V: TRBV9
CDR3: CASSAGGGEIGEQYF
DNA: TGTGCCAGCAGCGCTGGTGGTGGGGAAATCGGGGAGCAGTACTTC

size: NA
J: TRBJ2-1
D: TRBD1
V: TRBV9
CDR3: CASSTNLDRATYNEQFF
DNA: TGTGCCAGCAGCACTAACCTCGACAGGGCCACCTACAATGAGCAGTTCTTC

size: few
J: TRBJ1-1
D: NA
V: TRBV6-1
CDR3: CASSLANTEAFF
DNA: TGTGCCAGCAGTCTGGCGAACACTGAAGCTTTCTTT

size: NA
J: TRBJ2-7
D: NA
V: TRBV6-5
CDR3: CASSRDIGVGEQYF
DNA: TGTGCCAGCAGCCGCGACATAGGGGTTGGGGAGCAGTACTTC

size: NA
J: TRBJ2-4
D: NA
V: TRBV29-1
CDR3: CSVGRGAKNIQYF
DNA: TGCAGCGTTGGGAGGGGAGCCAAAAACATTCAGTACTTC

size: few
J: TRBJ2-7
D: TRBD2
V: TRBV28
CDR3: CASSSLRAGGNEQYF
DNA: TGTGCCAGCAGTTCCCTTCGAGCGGGAGGCAACGAGCAGTACTTC

size: NA
J: TRBJ2-7
D: TRBD2
V: TRBV6-5
CDR3: CASSKPSSGSYEQYF
DNA: TGTGCCAGCAGTAAACCTTCTAGCGGCTCCTACGAGCAGTACTTC

size: NA
J: TRBJ2-5
D: TRBD2
V: TRBV7-2
CDR3: CASSLSLAGGQETQYF
DNA: TGTGCCAGCAGCTTATCTCTAGCGGGAGGGCAAGAGACCCAGTACTTC

size: few
J: TRBJ2-2
D: TRBD1
V: TRBV28
CDR3: CASSLFRGRTGELFF
DNA: TGTGCCAGCAGTTTATTCAGGGGGCGGACCGGGGAGCTGTTTTTT

size: few
J: TRBJ2-3
D: NA
V: TRBV28
CDR3: CASSFWNGYTDTQYF
DNA: TGTGCCAGCAGTTTTTGGAATGGGTACACAGATACGCAGTATTTT

size: NA
J: TRBJ2-7
D: NA
V: TRBV6-4
CDR3: CASSPRRESSYEQYF
DNA: TGTGCCAGCAGCCCTAGAAGGGAGTCGTCCTACGAGCAGTACTTC

size: few
J: TRBJ2-5
D: TRBD1
V: TRBV7-2
CDR3: CASSWDRLKETQYF
DNA: TGTGCCAGCAGCTGGGACAGGCTAAAAGAGACCCAGTACTTC